A single sample gave rise to the 17 T cell receptor beta chains below, sequenced in a study of blood T cell repertoires in COVID-19. The assay was immunoSEQ multiplex PCR, and TCRdb's table has in-frame clones only and misses some. Of roughly 120,000 clones listed, over 60% are singletons. Specimen: peripheral blood. The receptor source for this set is a woman older than 75 with acute or convalescent COVID-19.

The CDR3 DNA reads TGTGCCAGCAGCTCCCGCAGGACAGGGAGAAATGAGCAGTTCTTC. Translating gives CASSSRRTGRNEQFF. The rearrangement joins TRBV7-2 to TRBJ2-1, with 8 nucleotides matching TRBD1. This CDR3 region has 15 residues. Germline CDR1 and CDR2: SGHTA and FQGNSA. V gave up 4 bases and J gave up 7 bases; unmatched junction bases: 9.

This chain links TRBV10-3 with TRBJ1-4, with D possibly TRBD1 on 6 matching bases. The CDR3 length is 16 residues. Trimming took off 3 bases at V and 7 bases at J, with 18 bases between the two ends. Germline-derived CDR1 and CDR2 are ENHRY and SYGVKD. The CDR3 region has the DNA TGTGCCATCAGTGACCCCGTGGGAGGGGGAATTGAAAAACTGTTTTTT. Residues: CAISDPVGGGIEKLFF.

The V call is TRBV5-1, the J call TRBJ2-1; 9 bases are shared with TRBD2. V shed 3 bases and J 1 base; nucleotides not matched to a gene: 17. In germline, CDR1 is SGHRS, CDR2 YFSETQ. The CDR3 length is 20 residues. The CDR3 nucleotides are TGCGCCAGCAGCTCCCGCGGTAGCGGGAGCCGTGAGAAGTCCTACAATGAGCAGTTCTTC. It yields the protein CASSSRGSGSREKSYNEQFF.

This chain connects TRBV5-4 to TRBJ2-7; D is perhaps TRBD1 (5 bases). This CDR3 contains 15 residues. Per germline, CDR1 SGHNT and CDR2 YYREEE (reference sequence). V was shortened by 0 bases and J by 3 bases, with 13 bases between the two germline ends. The DNA of the CDR3 is TGTGCCAGCAGCTTGGCATCCGGACAAAGCTACGAGCAGTACTTC. Protein product: CASSLASGQSYEQYF.

About this clone: At one end, the junction sequence differs from germline, possibly due to a read error. The rearrangement links TRBV11-2 to TRBJ2-1, with TRBD1 matching over 8 bases. CDR1 and CDR2 from the germline V gene are SGHAT and FQNNGV. This CDR3 comprises 15 residues. The CDR3 protein is CASSIDRGSYNEQFF. CDR3 coding DNA: TGTGCCAGCAGCATAGACAGGGGTTCATACAATGAGCAGTTCTTC.

The gene calls are TRBV5-1 and TRBJ1-2; TRBD1 matches 10 bases. This CDR3 has 15 residues. Per germline, CDR1 SGHRS and CDR2 YFSETQ. V gave up 0 bases and J gave up 4 bases; unmatched junction bases: 3. The CDR3 coding sequence is TGCGCCAGCAGCTTGGAGGACAGGGGGGCCTATGGCTACACCTTC. As protein: CASSLEDRGAYGYTF.

The rearrangement joins TRBV5-1 to TRBJ2-7, with 8 bases matching TRBD1. Germline V gene sequence: CDR1 SGHRS, CDR2 YFSETQ. This CDR3 region has 15 residues. V trimming: 0 bases; J trimming: 1 base; junction bases outside the gene matches: 3. CDR3 residues: CASSLVRTGSYEQYF. CDR3 DNA: TGCGCCAGCAGCTTGGTGCGGACAGGGTCCTACGAGCAGTACTTC. Looking up the rest from reference TRBV5-1 and TRBJ2-7 gives the full variable domain: KAGVTQTPRYLIKTRGQQVTLSCSPISGHRSVSWYQQTPGQGLQFLFEYFSETQRNKGNFPGRFSGRQFSNSRSEMNVSTLELGDSALYLCASSLVRTGSYEQYFGPGTRLTVT.

J is TRBJ2-1 and V is TRBV28; 8 nucleotides align to TRBD2. The CDR3 is made up of 15 amino acids. The trim removed 5 bases at V and 7 bases at J, leaving 10 bases unmatched. In germline, CDR1 is MDHEN, CDR2 SYDVKM. This chain's CDR3 is CASSTFREGLNEQFF. DNA for the CDR3: TGTGCCAGCAGTACCTTCCGGGAGGGCTTAAATGAGCAGTTCTTC.

This rearrangement joins TRBV5-5 to TRBJ2-7, with TRBD2 as a possible D gene (5 bases). This CDR3 has 15 amino acids. In germline, CDR1 is SGHKS, CDR2 YYEKEE (reference sequence). Trimming cost V 3 bases and J 0 bases, with 13 bases left between them. The CDR3 is CASSSRPADSYEQYF. The CDR3 region has the DNA TGTGCCAGCAGCTCCCGGCCAGCGGACTCCTACGAGCAGTACTTC.

This clone was counted a few times. This chain joins TRBV28 and TRBJ2-7, with TRBD1 as a possible D gene (6 bases). This CDR3 has 11 residues. CDR1 MDHEN and CDR2 SYDVKM come from the germline V gene. The V and J ends lost 6 bases and 4 bases respectively, with 7 bases between them. The CDR3: CASSRGYEQYF. The CDR3 DNA reads as TGTGCCAGCAGCAGGGGTTACGAGCAGTACTTC.

The V and J genes are TRBV11-2 and TRBJ1-3; D is perhaps TRBD1 (5 bases). The V end was cut by 5 bases, the J end by 0 bases, with 8 bases between. Germline-derived CDR1 and CDR2 are SGHAT and FQNNGV. This CDR3 contains 14 residues. The DNA of the CDR3 is TGTGCCAGCAGCCCGACAGTCTCTGGAAACACCATATATTTT. It is translated as CASSPTVSGNTIYF. Variable domain in full (rest from reference TRBV11-2 and TRBJ1-3): EAGVAQSPRYKIIEKRQSVAFWCNPISGHATLYWYQQILGQGPKLLIQFQNNGVVDDSQLPKDRFSAERLKGVDSTLKIQPAKLEDSAVYLCASSPTVSGNTIYFGEGSWLTVV.

This sequence joins TRBV12-5 and TRBJ2-3; D gene uncertain. The CDR3 runs 12 residues. V was trimmed by 1 base and J by 6 bases, leaving 5 bases between them. CDR1 is LGHNT and CDR2 is FRNRAP in the germline V gene. CDR3 in amino acids: CASGLGRDTQYF. Here the CDR3 DNA reads TGTGCTAGTGGTTTGGGCAGGGATACGCAGTATTTT.

This chain uses TRBV7-9 with TRBJ2-3; D gene uncertain. The ends were cut back, 6 bases at V and 1 base at J, with 8 bases in the middle. The CDR3 extends over 13 amino acids. The V gene's germline CDR1 is SEHNR and CDR2 FQNEAQ (reference sequence). The CDR3 coding sequence is TGTGCCAGCAGTTCCCCGGGCACAGATACGCAGTATTTT. Translation: CASSSPGTDTQYF.

This clone was seen only once. The gene calls are TRBV28 and TRBJ2-4; TRBD2 aligns across 8 bases. The germline CDR1 and CDR2 sequences are MDHEN and SYDVKM. Unmatched junction bases numbered 10, after V lost 4 bases and J lost 11 bases. CDR3 length: 14 residues. The CDR3 DNA reads as TGTGCCAGCAGTTCTGGGACTAGTAGCTGGGTTCAGTACTTC. Encoded protein: CASSSGTSSWVQYF.

This chain links TRBV4-3 with TRBJ2-3, with 8 bases identical to TRBD2. The CDR3 extends over 18 amino acids. With 0 bases clipped from V and 3 bases from J, the junction kept 11 bases outside the gene matches. Germline CDR1 and CDR2: LGHNA and YSLEER. The CDR3 DNA is TGCGCCAGCAGCCAAGATTTCGGAAATAGCGGGACTACAGATACGCAGTATTTT. The encoded protein is CASSQDFGNSGTTDTQYF.

The chain joins TRBV7-2 to TRBJ1-2; 9 positions agree with TRBD1. The CDR3 runs to 17 residues. In germline, CDR1 is SGHTA, CDR2 FQGNSA. Trimming took 1 base from V and 3 from J; bases not matched to a gene: 9. The CDR3 sequence: CASSLVAGQGKDYGYTF. CDR3 in DNA: TGTGCCAGCAGCTTAGTTGCGGGACAGGGAAAGGACTATGGCTACACCTTC. The full variable domain, with the rest looked up from reference TRBV7-2 and TRBJ1-2, is GAGVSQSPSNKVTEKGKDVELRCDPISGHTALYWYRQSLGQGLEFLIYFQGNSAPDKSGLPSDRFSAERTGGSVSTLTIQRTQQEDSAVYLCASSLVAGQGKDYGYTFGSGTRLTVV.

This clone was seen just once. This sample includes further DNA sequences coding for the same CDR3. V is TRBV3-1 (or the pseudogene TRBV3-2) and J is TRBJ1-3, with unresolved D. The CDR3 consists of 14 residues. V lost 0 bases, J lost 3 bases, and 6 bases lay in between. Germline CDR1 and CDR2: LGHDT and YNNKEL (reference sequence). This CDR3 is CASSQDSNGNTIYF. CDR3 nucleotides: TGTGCCAGCAGCCAAGATAGTAATGGAAACACCATATATTTT.